This TCR beta chain was observed in a study of cytomegalovirus exposure and HLA in healthy donors. Findings of the study overall: Reportedly, TCR beta sequences accurately predicted HLA-A and HLA-B alleles in most subjects. In a later analysis, most CMV-associated TCR beta chains appeared HLA-restricted.

For this clone: Its specificity is unknown.

Per the germline V gene, CDR1 is ENHRY and CDR2 is SYGVKD. This CDR3 region has 14 residues. V dropped 6 bases and J dropped 0 bases, with 9 bases sitting between them. PCR primers comprised 60 Vbeta and 13 Jbeta primers. Original processing notes: A follow-up analysis tallied tens of millions of unique TCR beta chains, approximately 11 million shared. The assay was immunoSEQ multiplex PCR, and TCRdb's table has in-frame clones only and misses some. Clone size and the V and J calls come from that table; the DNA yielded D and trimming. The sample comprises about 160,000 clones, 80% of which are singletons, and around 4.3% rests with the top ten.

Sample: PBMCs. This clonotype originated in a man younger than 40 in good health and CMV-seronegative. The rearrangement joins TRBV10-3 to TRBJ2-1, with D unresolved. In DNA, the CDR3 is TGTGCCATCAGGCCAGAAAGCTCCTACAATGAGCAGTTCTTC. Its protein is CAIRPESSYNEQFF.